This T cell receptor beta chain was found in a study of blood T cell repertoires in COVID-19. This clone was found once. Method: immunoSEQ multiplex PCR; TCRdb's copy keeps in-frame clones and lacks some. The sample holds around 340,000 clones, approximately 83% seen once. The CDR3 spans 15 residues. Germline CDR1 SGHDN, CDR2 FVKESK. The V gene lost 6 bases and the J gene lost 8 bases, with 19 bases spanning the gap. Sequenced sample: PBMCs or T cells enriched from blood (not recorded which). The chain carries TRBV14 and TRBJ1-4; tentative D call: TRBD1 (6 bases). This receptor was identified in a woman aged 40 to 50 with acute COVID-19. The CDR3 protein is CASRPSGTSQEKLFF. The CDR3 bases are TGTGCCAGCAGACCTTCCGGGACATCCCAAGAAAAACTGTTTTTT.